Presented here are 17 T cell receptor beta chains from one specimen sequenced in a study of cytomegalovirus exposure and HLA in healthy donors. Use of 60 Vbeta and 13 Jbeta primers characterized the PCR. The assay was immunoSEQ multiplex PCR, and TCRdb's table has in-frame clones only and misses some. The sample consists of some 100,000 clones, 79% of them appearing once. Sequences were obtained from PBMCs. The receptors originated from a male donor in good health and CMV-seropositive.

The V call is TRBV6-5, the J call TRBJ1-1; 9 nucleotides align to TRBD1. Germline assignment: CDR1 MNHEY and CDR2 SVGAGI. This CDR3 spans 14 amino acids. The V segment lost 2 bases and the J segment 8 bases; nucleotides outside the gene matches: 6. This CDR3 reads CASSYAGQGREAFF. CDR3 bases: TGTGCCAGCAGTTACGCCGGACAGGGGAGGGAAGCTTTCTTT.

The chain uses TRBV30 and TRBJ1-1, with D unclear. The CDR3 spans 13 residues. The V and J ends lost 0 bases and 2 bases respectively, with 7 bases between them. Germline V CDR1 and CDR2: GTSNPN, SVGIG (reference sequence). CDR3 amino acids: CAWSVHRNTEAFF. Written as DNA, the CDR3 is TGTGCCTGGAGTGTACACAGAAACACTGAAGCTTTCTTT.

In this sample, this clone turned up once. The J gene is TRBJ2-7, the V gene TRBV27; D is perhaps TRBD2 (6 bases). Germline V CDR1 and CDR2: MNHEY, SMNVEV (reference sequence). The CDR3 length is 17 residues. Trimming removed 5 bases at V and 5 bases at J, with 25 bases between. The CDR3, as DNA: TGTGCCAGCAGTGGCATCTTGGGACTTCTAGCCCCCCACGAGCAGTACTTC. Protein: CASSGILGLLAPHEQYF.

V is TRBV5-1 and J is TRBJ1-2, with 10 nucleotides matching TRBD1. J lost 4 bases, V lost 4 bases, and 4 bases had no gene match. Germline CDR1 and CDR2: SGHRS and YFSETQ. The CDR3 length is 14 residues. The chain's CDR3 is CASSPRTGGYGYTF. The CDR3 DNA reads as TGCGCCAGCAGCCCCCGGACAGGGGGCTATGGCTACACCTTC.

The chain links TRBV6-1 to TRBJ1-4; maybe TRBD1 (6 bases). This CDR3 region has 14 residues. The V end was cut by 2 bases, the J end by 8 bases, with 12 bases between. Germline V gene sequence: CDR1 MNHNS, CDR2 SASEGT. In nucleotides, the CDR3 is TGTGCCAGCAGTGAATGGGGGCCGGGGGAAAAACTGTTTTTT. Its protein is CASSEWGPGEKLFF.

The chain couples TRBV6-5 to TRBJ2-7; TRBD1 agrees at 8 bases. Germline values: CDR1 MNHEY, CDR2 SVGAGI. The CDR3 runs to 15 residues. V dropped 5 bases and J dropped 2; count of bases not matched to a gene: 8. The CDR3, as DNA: TGTGCCAGCAGTCTCCGACAGGGGCGAACCTACGAGCAGTACTTC. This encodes CASSLRQGRTYEQYF.

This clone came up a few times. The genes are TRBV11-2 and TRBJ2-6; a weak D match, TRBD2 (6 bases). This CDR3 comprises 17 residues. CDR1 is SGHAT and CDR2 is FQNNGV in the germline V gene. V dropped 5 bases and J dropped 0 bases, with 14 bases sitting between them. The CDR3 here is CASSPTSYGSGANVLTF. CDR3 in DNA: TGTGCCAGCAGCCCGACTAGTTATGGCTCTGGGGCCAACGTCCTGACTTTC.

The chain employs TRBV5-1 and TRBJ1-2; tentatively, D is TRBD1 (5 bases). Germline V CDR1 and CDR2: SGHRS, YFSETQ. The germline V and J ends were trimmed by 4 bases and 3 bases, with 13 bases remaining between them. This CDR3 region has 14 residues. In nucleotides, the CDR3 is TGCGCCAGCAGCCCTGGCGCCAGGGACTATGGCTACACCTTC. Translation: CASSPGARDYGYTF.

In DNA form, the CDR3 reads TGTGCCAGCAGCTTGGAACAGGGCTACTCTGGAAACACCATATATTTT. It specifies CASSLEQGYSGNTIYF. The chain uses TRBV5-6 and TRBJ1-3, with a weak D call TRBD1 (6 bases). The CDR3 has 16 residues. V lost 0 bases to trimming and J lost 0 bases, with 10 bases between them. Germline V gene sequence: CDR1 SGHDT, CDR2 YYEEEE. Using reference TRBV5-6 and TRBJ1-3 for the parts outside the CDR3, the full variable domain is DAGVTQSPTHLIKTRGQQVTLRCSPKSGHDTVSWYQQALGQGPQFIFQYYEEEERQRGNFPDRFSGHQFPNYSSELNVNALLLGDSALYLCASSLEQGYSGNTIYFGEGSWLTVV.

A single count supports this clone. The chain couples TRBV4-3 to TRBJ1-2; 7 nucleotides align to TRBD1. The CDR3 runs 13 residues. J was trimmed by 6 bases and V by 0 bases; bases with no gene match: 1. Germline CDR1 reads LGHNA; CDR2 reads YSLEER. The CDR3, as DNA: TGCGCCAGCAGCCAAGAAACAGGGGATGGCTACACCTTC. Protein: CASSQETGDGYTF.

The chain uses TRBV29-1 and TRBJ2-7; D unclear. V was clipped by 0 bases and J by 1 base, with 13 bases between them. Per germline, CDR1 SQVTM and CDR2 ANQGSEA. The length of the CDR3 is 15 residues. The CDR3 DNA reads TGCAGCGTTGAAGATCGAAATCAGATATCCTACGAGCAGTACTTC. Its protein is CSVEDRNQISYEQYF.

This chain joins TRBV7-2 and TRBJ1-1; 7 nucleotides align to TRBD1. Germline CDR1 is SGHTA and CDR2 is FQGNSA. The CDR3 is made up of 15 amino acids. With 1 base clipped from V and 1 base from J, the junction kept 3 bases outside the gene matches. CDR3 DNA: TGTGCCAGCAGCTTAGTACAGGGGACGAACACTGAAGCTTTCTTT. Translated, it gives CASSLVQGTNTEAFF.

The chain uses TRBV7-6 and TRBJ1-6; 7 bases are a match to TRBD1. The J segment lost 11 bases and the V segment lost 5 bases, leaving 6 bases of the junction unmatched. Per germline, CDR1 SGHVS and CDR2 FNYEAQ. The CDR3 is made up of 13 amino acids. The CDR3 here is CASSLGQETPLHF. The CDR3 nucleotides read TGTGCCAGCAGCCTCGGACAGGAGACACCCCTCCACTTT.

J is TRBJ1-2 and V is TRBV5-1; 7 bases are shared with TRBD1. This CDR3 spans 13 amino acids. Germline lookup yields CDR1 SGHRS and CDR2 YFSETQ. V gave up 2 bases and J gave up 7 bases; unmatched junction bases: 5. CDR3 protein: CASSFDRAGGYTF. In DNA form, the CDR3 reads TGCGCCAGCAGCTTCGACAGGGCTGGTGGCTACACCTTC. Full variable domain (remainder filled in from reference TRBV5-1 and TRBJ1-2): KAGVTQTPRYLIKTRGQQVTLSCSPISGHRSVSWYQQTPGQGLQFLFEYFSETQRNKGNFPGRFSGRQFSNSRSEMNVSTLELGDSALYLCASSFDRAGGYTFGSGTRLTVV.

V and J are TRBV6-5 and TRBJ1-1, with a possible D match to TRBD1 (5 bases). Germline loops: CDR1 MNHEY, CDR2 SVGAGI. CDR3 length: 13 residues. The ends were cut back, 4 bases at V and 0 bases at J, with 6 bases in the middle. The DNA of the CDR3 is TGTGCCAGCAGTTCGACAGTGAACACTGAAGCTTTCTTT. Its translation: CASSSTVNTEAFF.

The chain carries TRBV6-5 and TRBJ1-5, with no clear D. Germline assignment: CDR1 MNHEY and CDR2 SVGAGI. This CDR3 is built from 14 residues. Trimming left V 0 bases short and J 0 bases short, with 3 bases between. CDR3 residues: CASSYSSSNQPQHF. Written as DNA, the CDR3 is TGTGCCAGCAGTTACTCGAGTAGCAATCAGCCCCAGCATTTT.

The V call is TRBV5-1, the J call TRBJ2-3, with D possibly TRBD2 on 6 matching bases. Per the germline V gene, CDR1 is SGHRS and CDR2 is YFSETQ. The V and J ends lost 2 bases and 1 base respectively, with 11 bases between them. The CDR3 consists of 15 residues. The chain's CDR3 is CASSLDGSRTDTQYF. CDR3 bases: TGCGCCAGCAGCTTAGACGGGAGCCGCACAGATACGCAGTATTTT.